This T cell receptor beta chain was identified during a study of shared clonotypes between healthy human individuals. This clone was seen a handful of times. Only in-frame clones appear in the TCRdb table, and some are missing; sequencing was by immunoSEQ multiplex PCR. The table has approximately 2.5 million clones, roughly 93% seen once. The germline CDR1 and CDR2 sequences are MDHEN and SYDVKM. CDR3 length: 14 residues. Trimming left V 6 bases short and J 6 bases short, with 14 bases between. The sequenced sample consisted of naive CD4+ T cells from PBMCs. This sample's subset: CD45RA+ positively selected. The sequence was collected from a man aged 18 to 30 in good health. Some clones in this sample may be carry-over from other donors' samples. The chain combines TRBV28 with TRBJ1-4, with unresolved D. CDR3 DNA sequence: TGTGCCAGCAGCCCTTCCCCCGTACATGAAAAACTGTTTTTT. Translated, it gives CASSPSPVHEKLFF.